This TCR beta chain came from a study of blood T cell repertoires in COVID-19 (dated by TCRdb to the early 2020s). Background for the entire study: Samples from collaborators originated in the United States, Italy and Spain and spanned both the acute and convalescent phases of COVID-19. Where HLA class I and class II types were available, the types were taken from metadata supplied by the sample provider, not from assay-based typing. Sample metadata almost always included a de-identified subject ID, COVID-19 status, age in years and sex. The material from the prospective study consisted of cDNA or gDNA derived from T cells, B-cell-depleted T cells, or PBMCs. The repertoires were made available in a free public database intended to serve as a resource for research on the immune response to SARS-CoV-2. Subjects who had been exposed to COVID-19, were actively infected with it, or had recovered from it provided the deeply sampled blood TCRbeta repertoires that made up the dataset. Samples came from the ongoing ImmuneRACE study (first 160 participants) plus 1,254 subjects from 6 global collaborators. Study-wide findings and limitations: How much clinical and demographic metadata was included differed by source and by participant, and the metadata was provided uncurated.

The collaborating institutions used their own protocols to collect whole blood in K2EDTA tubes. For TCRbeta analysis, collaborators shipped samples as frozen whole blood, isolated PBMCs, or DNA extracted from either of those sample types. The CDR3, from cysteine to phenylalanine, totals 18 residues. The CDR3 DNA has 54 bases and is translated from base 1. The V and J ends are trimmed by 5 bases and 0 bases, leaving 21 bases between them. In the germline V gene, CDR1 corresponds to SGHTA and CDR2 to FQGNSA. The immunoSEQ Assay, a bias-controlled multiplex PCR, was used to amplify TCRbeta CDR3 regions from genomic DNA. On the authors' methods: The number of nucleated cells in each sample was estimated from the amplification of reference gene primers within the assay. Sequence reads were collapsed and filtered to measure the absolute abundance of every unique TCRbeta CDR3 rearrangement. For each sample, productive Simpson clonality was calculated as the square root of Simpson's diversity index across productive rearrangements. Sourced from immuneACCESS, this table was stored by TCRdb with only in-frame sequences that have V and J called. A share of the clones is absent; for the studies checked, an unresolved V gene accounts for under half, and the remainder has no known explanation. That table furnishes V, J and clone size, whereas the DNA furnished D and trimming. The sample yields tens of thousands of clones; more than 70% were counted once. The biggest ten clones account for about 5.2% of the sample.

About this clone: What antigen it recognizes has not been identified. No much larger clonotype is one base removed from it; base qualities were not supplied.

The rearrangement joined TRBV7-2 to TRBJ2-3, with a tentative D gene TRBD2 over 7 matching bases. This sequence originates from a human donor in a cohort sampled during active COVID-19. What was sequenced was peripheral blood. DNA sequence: TGTGCCAGCAGCCGCGGTTTTGCGGGGGCCACTAGCACAGATACGCAGTATTTT. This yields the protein CASSRGFAGATSTDTQYF.